The clone carrying this T cell receptor beta chain was found once. Its antigen is not known. Possible read error: a much larger clone is one base away. This specimen belongs to a study of blood T cells in healthy people across ages. General study points: With donor CMV status unknown, expanded clonotype changes were possibly confounded.

V shed 3 bases and J shed 1 base, with 15 bases lying between them. CDR3 length: 15 residues. Germline V gene data show CDR1 as DFQATT and CDR2 as SNEGSKA (reference sequence). Healthy Caucasians from Russia aged about 6 to 90 served as donors. For every donor, a draw yielded around 9.4 milliliters of peripheral blood. A second PCR of about 6 to 11 cycles used a sample-barcoded 5' primer and a J-beta primer mix. One entry per CDR3 protein results from TCRdb running MiXCR on the 5' RACE reads. Of hundreds of thousands of distinct CDR3 sequences listed, 40% to 45% are singletons. This chain uses TRBV20-1 with TRBJ1-1, with D hard to call. The specimen was blood. This TCR derives from a man older than 75 in good health. DNA of the CDR3: TGCAGTGCTAGTCCCGGAAGGGTCAGGAACACTGAAGCTTTCTTT. This codes for CSASPGRVRNTEAFF.